The T cell receptor (beta chain) described here comes from a study of blood T cell repertoires in COVID-19. In the source study's methods: Reference gene primer amplification yielded estimated nucleated cell counts. The data were produced by immunoSEQ multiplex PCR, yet TCRdb's version contains in-frame clones alone and is incomplete. V, J and clone size reflect that table, while D and trimming were determined from the DNA. The data contain 60,000 to 85,000 clones, about 74% of them singletons. Trimming took 6 bases from V and 2 from J; bases not matched to a gene: 5. The CDR3 totals 15 residues. The V gene's germline CDR1 is MDHEN and CDR2 SYDVKM.

The rearrangement uses TRBV28 and TRBJ2-7; 12 bases agree with TRBD2. Specimen: peripheral blood. This TCR derives from a human donor with acute or convalescent COVID-19. The donor label of this sample is uncertain. The CDR3 coding sequence is TGTGCCAGCAGGGAAGGACTAGCGGGGACCTACGAGCAGTACTTC. This encodes CASREGLAGTYEQYF.